This record looks at one TCR beta chain sequence and its context. Using immunoSEQ multiplex PCR, the repertoire was profiled, and TCRdb retains in-frame clones only, with some absent. The sample holds over 200,000 clones; around 88% are singletons and the top ten take over 2%. The CDR3 has 13 residues. Germline V CDR1 and CDR2: SGHDN, FVKESK. V was clipped by 4 bases and J by 10 bases, with 11 bases between them. Participants' reported clinical history set cohort assignment. This sample is drawn from a study of blood T cell repertoires in COVID-19. The TCR originated in a woman aged 40 to 49 with acute COVID-19. J is TRBJ1-6 and V is TRBV14; the D is unclear. What was sequenced was PBMCs or T cells enriched from blood (not recorded which). The CDR3 DNA sequence: TGTGCCAGCAGCCTCCGTGGGCTCTCACCCCTCCACTTT. Residues: CASSLRGLSPLHF.